The clone carrying this TCR beta chain was found a few times. This specimen belongs to a study of blood T cell repertoires in COVID-19. Assay used: immunoSEQ multiplex PCR; TCRdb lists only in-frame clones, some missing. The sample shows about 59,000 clones, approximately 84% of them seen only once. V was clipped by 2 bases and J by 6 bases, with 17 bases between them. Looked up from germline, CDR1 is MNHNS and CDR2 is SASEGT. The CDR3 is made up of 16 amino acids. This chain connects TRBV6-1 to TRBJ1-5, with D perhaps TRBD1 (5 bases). Material for sequencing was peripheral blood. The source of this sequence is a man aged 80 or over in a cohort sampled during active COVID-19. The CDR3 coding sequence is TGTGCCAGCAGTGAACGTCAGGGAATATCTATTCAGCCCCAGCATTTT. This gives the protein CASSERQGISIQPQHF.